This TCR beta chain was identified during a study of CD8 T cells in ankylosing spondylitis. One entry per CDR3 protein, called by TCRdb with MiXCR from the 5' RACE reads. The table lists around 220,000 distinct CDR3 sequences, roughly 10% of them singletons. The germline V gene encodes CDR1 DFQATT and CDR2 SNEGSKA (reference sequence). The CDR3 covers 15 residues. V shed 3 bases, J shed 7 bases, and the junction held 9 bases outside the gene matches. This clonotype was seen more than once but under ten times. Sequenced sample: blood, either unsorted or a sorted T cell fraction (not recorded which). This receptor was taken from a male donor with ankylosing spondylitis or in good health (not recorded which). V is TRBV20-1 and J is TRBJ2-1; 10 nucleotides line up with TRBD2. In DNA form, the CDR3 reads TGCAGTGCTAGGGCCACTAGCGGGGCAGGGAATGAGCAGTTCTTC. As protein: CSARATSGAGNEQFF.